The T cell receptor (beta chain) under discussion was sequenced for a study of shared clonotypes between healthy human individuals (dated by TCRdb to about 2020). At the level of the whole study: Three men and two women, aged 18 to 49 years, made up the cohort. Per donor, three plates each were used for CD4 naive and CD4 memory, two for CD8 naive, and one for CD8 memory. The study deeply sequenced blood TCR repertoires of five healthy adults to estimate repertoire size and the extent of clonotype sharing between individuals. Different laboratories and diverse techniques were used to prepare libraries and sequence TCR repertoires, to increase sequencing depth and limit assay-specific biases. Per donor, leukapheresis produced somewhere between about 0.9 and 9.5 billion PBMCs.

CD8 naive samples were CD45RO-negative cells positively selected for CCR7, giving a CD45RA+CCR7+ population that excluded TemRA cells. The donors were healthy, HIV-negative adults who had no recently reported acute infections or vaccinations. Every donor was a Caucasian adult residing in Nashville, Tennessee, USA. After blood collection by leukapheresis, PBMCs were isolated using Ficoll-Histopaque density gradient centrifugation and then cryopreserved in the vapor phase of liquid nitrogen. Purity and quantity of every magnetically sorted T cell population were checked by analytical flow cytometry. Genomic DNA was isolated from every sorted fraction and measured by UV absorbance on a Nanodrop 2000c. To note about this clone: This clone's antigen is unknown. No base quality information exists; no much larger clone differs at one position.

V is cut by 5 bases and J by 1 base, and the space between the germline ends is 8 bases. Looking up the germline V gene yields CDR1 SQVTM and CDR2 ANQGSEA. The CDR3 holds 12 amino acids from the cysteine to the phenylalanine. Only CDR3 DNA is held: 36 bases, read in frame from base 1. Findings and caveats that apply to the study as a whole: Sharing across several donors was observed for about 4.8% of naive CD4, less than 4% of naive CD8, 2% to 2.5% of memory CD4, and about 0.38% of memory CD8 clonotypes. Pairwise subsampling indicated that sequencing depth was expected to affect the degree of clonotype sharing among donors. The genetic and exposure-history diversity represented was limited by the small number of donors. Higher generation probabilities were observed for clonotypes shared by all four sorted-subset donors than for non-shared clonotypes. Incomplete sequencing was indicated by rarefaction of sorted-subset datasets, despite the large sequencing depth. Sampling was restricted to blood, and TCR repertoires in tissues likely differ from the TCR repertoires found in blood. Estimated clonotype richness was generally larger for naive than for memory subsets.

TCR CDR3 regions were amplified from genomic DNA by multiplex PCR using the deep immunoSEQ assay. Genomic DNA extracted from each cell subset was distributed evenly over all wells of several immunoSEQ 96-well plates, and each plate served as one replicate. For sorted subsets, about 200 ng genomic DNA, equal to tens of thousands of T cell genomes, was loaded into each replicate PCR. Purified libraries were measured with a Qubit 3.0 fluorometer, size-checked on a Bioanalyzer 2100, and measured again with the KAPA Library Quantification kit. A separate single-read 150-cycle Illumina NextSeq 550 flow cell was used to sequence each immunoSEQ 96-well plate. The authors' pipeline ran thus. Because only junctional sequences without quality scores were contained in the immunoSEQ output, filtering matching that applied to full-length reads could not be performed. Sequences were annotated with PyIR, a Python wrapper for IgBLAST v1.9, and V/J genes and CDR3 were assigned using IMGT germline references. Reads with weak V/J assignments (E-value above 1e-6), missing CDR3, stop codons, out-of-frame junctions, or ambiguous translated residues were removed. V3J clonotypes were defined as sequences sharing an identical inferred V gene, J gene, and CDR3 amino acid sequence. Percentage overlap between repertoires was calculated by dividing the number of shared unique clonotypes by the size of the smaller repertoire. RTK rarefaction, the Chao1 estimator, and Recon v2.1 estimates of unobserved clonotypes were used to assess repertoire richness. For all TCRbeta clonotypes obtained by the gDNA method from four donors, generation probabilities were computed with OLGA. TCRdb retrieved this table from immuneACCESS and kept in-frame rearrangements only. Not all clones are present; in checked studies, unresolved V genes account for under half, and no reason is known for the remainder. That table is the source of V, J and clone size, and D and trimming were worked out from the DNA. The sample table holds roughly 890,000 clones, of which 92% were seen once. The leading ten clones occupy around 24% of the sample.

The sequence came from a man aged 25-40 years in good health. The sequence links TRBV29-1 to TRBJ2-5; the D gene cannot be named for sure. Material: naive CD8+ T cells sorted from blood. The cell subset or site label of this sample denotes: CD45RA+CCR7+. The CDR3 has the sequence CSVWYSQETQYF. The DNA sequence is TGCAGCGTTTGGTACAGCCAAGAGACCCAGTACTTC.